This T cell receptor beta chain was sequenced for a study of blood T cell repertoires in COVID-19. Profiled with immunoSEQ multiplex PCR; TCRdb holds only in-frame clones, not every one. The sample records under 100,000 clones, about nine tenths being singletons. V gave up 6 bases and J gave up 10 bases, with 14 bases separating them. There are 11 residues in the CDR3. Germline CDR1 and CDR2: DFQATT and SNEGSKA (reference sequence). Sequencing was carried out using peripheral blood. The TCR originated in a man aged 45 to 65 with acute or convalescent COVID-19. The rearrangement uses TRBV20-1 and TRBJ2-3, with D maybe TRBD2 (7 bases). The CDR3 loop reads CSAGGGSAQYF. The CDR3 DNA reads TGCAGTGCGGGGGGCGGGAGCGCGCAGTATTTT.